The 20 T cell receptor beta chains given below trace back to one sample, sequenced in a study of identical twins. MiXCR, applied by TCRdb to the 5' RACE reads, yields one record per CDR3 protein. The table lists approximately 500,000 distinct CDR3 sequences, 20% to 25% of them singletons, with just under 3% in the top ten. Separately, the same data were catalogued under a study of T cells expressing NK-cell markers.

The specimen sequenced was CD4+ T cells sorted from blood. The source is a woman aged 18-29 years in good health.

This clonotype was seen a handful of times. V usage is TRBV20-1 and J usage is TRBJ2-1, with TRBD1 matching 7 bases. Germline V gives CDR1 DFQATT, CDR2 SNEGSKA (reference sequence). V was pared by 6 bases and J by 4 bases, with 6 bases of the junction left unmatched. This CDR3 is 13 amino acids long. Here the CDR3 DNA reads TGCAGTGCGCCGCCGACAGGGTACAATGAGCAGTTCTTC. Residues: CSAPPTGYNEQFF.

V gene TRBV9 combines with J gene TRBJ2-1, with 9 bases that match TRBD1. Unmatched junction bases numbered 5, after V lost 4 bases and J lost 3 bases. The CDR3 is made up of 15 amino acids. In germline, CDR1 is SGDLS, CDR2 YYNGEE. The CDR3 here is CASSRDRDNYNEQFF. The CDR3 nucleotides read TGTGCCAGCAGCCGGGACAGGGACAACTACAATGAGCAGTTCTTC.

The rearrangement links TRBV24-1 to TRBJ1-5; D not resolved. Looked up from germline, CDR1 is KGHDR and CDR2 is SFDVKD. This CDR3 spans 12 amino acids. Trimming took 3 bases from V and 7 from J, leaving 6 bases between them. CDR3 nucleotide sequence: TGTGCCACCAGTGATACGGGCCAGCCCCAGCATTTT. Amino acid sequence: CATSDTGQPQHF.

The V and J genes are TRBV11-3 and TRBJ1-2, with D possibly being TRBD1 (6 bases). CDR1 SGHNT and CDR2 YENEEA come from the germline V gene. The CDR3 length is 13 residues. Deletions cut 3 bases from V and 4 bases from J, with 9 bases between. CDR3 in DNA: TGTGCCAGCAGCTTTGAGGGGGGCTATGGCTACACCTTC. Its protein is CASSFEGGYGYTF.

This clonotype appeared a few times. This sequence joins TRBV5-1 and TRBJ2-5, with D perhaps matching TRBD1 or TRBD2 (6 bases each). V lost 6 bases, J lost 3 bases, and 15 bases lay in between. The CDR3 extends over 14 amino acids. The V gene's germline CDR1 is SGHRS and CDR2 YFSETQ. The CDR3 DNA reads as TGCGCCAGCACATTACAGGGAGGCGAAGAGACCCAGTACTTC. Amino acid sequence: CASTLQGGEETQYF.

The sample holds a few counts of this clonotype. The DNA of the CDR3 is TGTGCCAGCAGCATAGGGACAAGTTTACAGTATTTT. It translates to CASSIGTSLQYF. V usage is TRBV7-2 and J usage is TRBJ2-3, with TRBD1 as a possible D gene (6 bases). This CDR3 region has 12 residues. The germline V gene encodes CDR1 SGHTA and CDR2 FQGNSA. With 5 bases removed from V and 12 bases from J, the gap between germline ends came to 15 bases.

The rearrangement uses TRBV20-1 and TRBJ2-5; tentative D call: TRBD2 (5 bases). Trimming removed 0 bases at V and 1 base at J, with 18 bases between. CDR1 is DFQATT and CDR2 is SNEGSKA in the germline V gene (reference sequence). There are 17 residues in the CDR3. CDR3 protein: CSARELSGKRSQETQYF. The CDR3 nucleotides are TGCAGTGCTAGAGAATTGTCGGGGAAAAGGTCCCAAGAGACCCAGTACTTC.

The chain joins TRBV6-1 to TRBJ1-3; no clear D gene. Germline V CDR1 and CDR2: MNHNS, SASEGT. This CDR3 region has 15 residues. Trimming took 6 bases from V and 4 from J, leaving 16 bases between them. CDR3 sequence (DNA): TGTGCCAGCAGCCCCAGCTTCGCGGGAGGAAACACCATATATTTT. It specifies CASSPSFAGGNTIYF.

V and J are TRBV20-1 and TRBJ2-5; the D call may be TRBD1 or TRBD2 (5 bases each). Germline lookup yields CDR1 DFQATT and CDR2 SNEGSKA (reference sequence). The CDR3 totals 14 residues. V lost 3 bases and J 4 bases, leaving 15 bases between the germline ends. DNA of the CDR3: TGCAGTGCTAGGTTCCCAGGGAGCGGAGAGACCCAGTACTTC. It codes for CSARFPGSGETQYF.

This clonotype was counted at least ten times. The chain combines TRBV12-3 or TRBV12-4 with TRBJ2-3; no firm D call. The CDR3 runs to 13 residues. V dropped 3 bases and J dropped 2 bases, with 6 bases sitting between them. The CDR3 DNA follows: TGTGCCAGCAGTTTTATGGTCACAGATACGCAGTATTTT. Amino acids: CASSFMVTDTQYF.

This clonotype has a handful of counts. The chain employs TRBV20-1 and TRBJ2-4, with 14 bases lining up with TRBD2. The V gene's germline CDR1 is DFQATT and CDR2 SNEGSKA (reference sequence). With V trimmed by 6 bases and J by 2 bases, 9 bases remained unmatched. CDR3 size: 17 residues. The CDR3 sequence: CSATGTSGSYTKNIQYF. CDR3 coding DNA: TGCAGTGCCACTGGGACTAGCGGGAGTTATACCAAAAACATTCAGTACTTC.

This chain joins TRBV20-1 and TRBJ2-4; TRBD2 aligns across 7 bases. This CDR3 contains 15 residues. Germline lookup yields CDR1 DFQATT and CDR2 SNEGSKA (reference sequence). V lost 5 bases to trimming and J lost 9 bases; unmatched junction nucleotides: 16. CDR3 nucleotides: TGCAGTGCTGAGTTTGTGGGAGCGGGGATGGGCATTCAGTACTTC. Amino acid sequence: CSAEFVGAGMGIQYF.

This clonotype was recorded at least ten times. The rearrangement uses TRBV5-1 and TRBJ1-1, with D maybe TRBD1 (6 bases). CDR1 is SGHRS, CDR2 YFSETQ, per germline. This CDR3 region has 16 residues. V lost 4 bases, J lost 0 bases, and 16 bases lay in between. CDR3 sequence (DNA): TGCGCCAGCAGCATCAAACAGGGTATTATGAACACTGAAGCTTTCTTT. Protein product: CASSIKQGIMNTEAFF.

V usage is TRBV7-9 and J usage is TRBJ2-1; D is uncertain. V was cut by 5 bases and J by 8 bases, with 7 bases left in between. Germline CDR1 is SEHNR and CDR2 is FQNEAQ (reference sequence). The CDR3 has 11 residues. CDR3 residues: CASSPVYEQFF. In DNA, the CDR3 is TGTGCCAGCAGCCCCGTGTATGAGCAGTTCTTC.

DNA for the CDR3: TGTGCCAGCTCACCATTCCGGGGTCGTTTGGCCGGGGAGCTGTTTTTT. Its protein is CASSPFRGRLAGELFF. The V gene is TRBV18, the J gene TRBJ2-2; tentatively, D is TRBD2 (5 bases). Per germline, CDR1 KGHSH and CDR2 LQKENI. The CDR3 is 16 residues long. Trimming cost V 2 bases and J 6 bases, with 16 bases left between them.

This clonotype was recorded only once. The rearrangement links TRBV3-1 to TRBJ2-7, with 9 bases that match TRBD2. This CDR3 has 15 residues. Losses at the gene ends were 4 bases for V and 3 bases for J; bases not matched to a gene: 7. Germline CDR1 reads LGHDT; CDR2 reads YNNKEL (reference sequence). Here the CDR3 DNA reads TGTGCCAGCAGCCCCTTCGCTAGCGGGGTCTACGAGCAGTACTTC. Translating gives CASSPFASGVYEQYF.

A few counts support this clonotype. The gene calls are TRBV5-6 and TRBJ2-1; weak D call: TRBD2 (7 bases). Germline V gene data show CDR1 as SGHDT and CDR2 as YYEEEE. With 4 bases removed from V and 2 bases from J, the gap between germline ends came to 10 bases. The CDR3 runs to 14 residues. CDR3 loop: CASSGGGPYNEQFF. CDR3 sequence (DNA): TGTGCCAGCAGCGGCGGGGGCCCCTACAATGAGCAGTTCTTC.

The chain couples TRBV6-1 to TRBJ2-7, with 7 bases that match TRBD2. Germline loops: CDR1 MNHNS, CDR2 SASEGT. The CDR3 has 13 amino acids. V dropped 10 bases and J dropped 0; count of bases not matched to a gene: 6. As DNA, the CDR3 is TGTGCCACCGCGGGAGTACTCTCCTACGAGCAGTACTTC. It encodes CATAGVLSYEQYF.

This chain connects TRBV20-1 to TRBJ1-5, with 7 bases matching TRBD1. From germline, CDR1 is DFQATT and CDR2 SNEGSKA (reference sequence). The CDR3 consists of 16 residues. V dropped 3 bases and J dropped 0; count of bases not matched to a gene: 8. This CDR3 is CSASGLGGYSNQPQHF. The CDR3 nucleotides are TGCAGTGCTAGCGGTCTAGGGGGCTATAGCAATCAGCCCCAGCATTTT.

This clonotype was observed a handful of times. The chain joins TRBV11-2 to TRBJ2-7; possible D gene TRBD2, 5 bases. CDR3 size: 15 residues. Trimming removed 2 bases from V and 2 bases from J, with 13 bases in between. CDR1 and CDR2 (germline): SGHAT, FQNNGV. The chain's CDR3 is CASSLRPSWTYEQYF. As DNA, the CDR3 is TGTGCCAGCAGCTTAAGGCCTAGCTGGACCTACGAGCAGTACTTC.